This T cell receptor beta chain was sequenced for a study of identical twins. This clonotype was seen at least ten times. MiXCR, run by TCRdb on the 5' RACE reads, gives a single entry per CDR3 protein. Here the sample spans about 690,000 distinct CDR3 sequences, 6.1% being singletons. The CDR3 has 14 amino acids. V was clipped by 2 bases and J by 8 bases; unmatched bases: 3. The chain carries TRBV12-3 or TRBV12-4 and TRBJ2-1; 10 nucleotides match TRBD1. This clonotype originated in a man between 18 and 35 years old in good health. The source material was naive T cells sorted from blood. The CDR3 is CASSLLTGGDEQFF. CDR3 coding DNA: TGTGCCAGCAGTTTACTGACAGGGGGCGATGAGCAGTTCTTC.